This TCR beta chain comes out of a study of cytomegalovirus exposure and HLA in healthy donors (dated by TCRdb to about 2017). Broadly, across the study: An earlier analysis of roughly 630 of the donors reported more than 250 Gb of sequence data and around 110 million unique TCR beta sequences from 150 million to 200 million T cells. An early release covering roughly 600 HLA-typed donors comprised about 300 gigabases of sequencing data and tens of millions of unique TCR sequences. Among the roughly 390 genotyped donors, around 79% belonged to the genetic ancestry cluster associated with self-reported Caucasian donors. The study aimed to test whether signatures of past pathogen exposure could be identified by cataloging public T cell receptors. The study used immunosequencing to profile the T cell repertoires of 666 subjects and linked those repertoires to cytomegalovirus serostatus. A separate validation cohort of about 110 different subjects was used in addition to the approximately 640-subject first cohort. To predict cytomegalovirus infection status, the study combined high-throughput TCR immunosequencing, statistical association of individual TCRs with disease status, and machine learning. A later analysis re-examined previously published TCR beta repertoires from more than 600 donors and added high-resolution HLA genotyping to investigate patterns of TCR occurrence. Rather than drawing on any new phenotypic data, the later analysis identified candidate immune exposures from TCR beta sequences and the way those sequences occurred across donors. An earlier analysis of around 640 of the donors used high-throughput TCR beta sequencing to judge whether each TCR beta V gene segment behaved as functional or pseudogenic. Donor age, sex, ethnicity and CMV serostatus were collected together with the repertoire data. A later genetic analysis used genome-wide SNP genotypes for about three fifths of the roughly 700 donors, treating that subset as a discovery cohort. Every discovery cohort repertoire had been produced on one sequencing platform. Class I and class II HLA loci were covered by the typing at four-digit resolution. The number of donors typed differed by locus, with about 629-630 for A, B, C, DRB1 and DQB1, around 520 for DQA1, 606 for DPA1, and around 430 for DPB1. Four or five DR-DQ haplotypes were handled as single units for association and clustering because linkage in the cohort was strong. On average, 235,054 unique TCR beta nucleotide sequences were sequenced per donor among fewer than 500 genotyped donors of the cohort, with 15% to 20% of those sequences being non-productive.

Points the paper makes about the study in general: Compared with the approximately 670-donor mean, donors in an Asian-associated ancestry cluster had fewer N-insertions in productive TCRs, according to a later genetic analysis. Three of the identified cytomegalovirus-associated TCR beta chains were confirmed in vitro to be specific for cytomegalovirus antigens. Specific HLA alleles were associated with over 15,000 TCR beta sequences at a false discovery rate of 0.05 in a later analysis. In both the original and validation cohorts, the classifier was reported to diagnose cytomegalovirus status with high specificity and sensitivity. Linkage disequilibrium might explain the correlated functional status among segregating V segments, but an unknown experimental factor could not be ruled out. Broadly in line with IMGT annotations, most TCR beta V segments showed up in productive rearrangements about 87% or about 30% of the time in an earlier analysis of several hundred of the donors. In a later analysis, HLA-associated TCR beta chains were found to be more clonally expanded and to have lower generation probabilities than equally common non-associated chains. The only immune exposure information available for the cohort was CMV serostatus. The earlier analysis of fewer than 750 of the donors excluded over 15 rarely observed V segments, including chromosome 9 orphons, because counts were too low. According to a later analysis, parvovirus B19, influenza, CMV and Epstein-Barr virus appeared linked to several top co-occurrence clusters. A total of 150 to 200 TCR beta chains were listed by the study as associated with cytomegalovirus. Only TCR beta chains were sequenced in this cohort, and the absence of alpha or paired-chain data limited detectable features. The presence/absence analyses assumed that sequencing depth was roughly uniform across donors, and that assumption may not be true. A cluster of highly shared sequence variants was judged likely to be a technical artifact of the sequencing pipeline. A further reported finding was that TCR beta sequences accurately predicted the HLA-A and HLA-B alleles for most subjects in the first cohort. In a later analysis, the rate of TCR association differed among HLA loci, with DRB1 alleles having the most associated TCRs and HLA-C alleles having the fewest. An association between a missense DCLRE1C variant and V-gene and J-gene trimming of TCR beta chains was found in a later genetic analysis and replicated in an independent cohort. Most TCR sequences were observed very rarely across donors, whereas some public TCRs were present in many individuals. The 87-base-pair reads could not distinguish some IMGT-functional V segments, including TRBV6-2 and TRBV6-3, so those segments were excluded. In a later analysis, most CMV-associated TCR beta chains were found to appear HLA-restricted, with HLA associations seemingly driven largely by CMV exposure. When HLA alleles, especially DR and DQ, strongly co-occurred, TCR associations were difficult to assign to individual alleles. Because some donors lacked HLA typing at each locus, the association tests relied only on the typed subset. The authors suggested that the approach could potentially be generalized to other disease states and immunological phenotypes.

Points on this clone: Its antigen remains unidentified. Base-call qualities are not available, and no considerably larger clone is one nucleotide away.

Per the germline V gene, SGDLS is the CDR1 and YYNGEE is the CDR2. The CDR3 runs 13 amino acids, cysteine and phenylalanine included. The entry retains the CDR3 DNA only, 39 bases that are in frame from base 1. Ends trimmed: V by 3 bases, J by 5 bases; bases unmatched to a gene: 2. The receptor library was made with the immunoSEQ multiplex PCR assay. For the multiplex PCR, a mixture combining 60 forward primers for TCR Vbeta segments and 13 reverse primers for TCR Jbeta segments was used. A multiplex PCR assay on genomic DNA amplified the CDR3 region of rearranged TCR beta genes. Amplified TCR beta libraries were sequenced as 87-base-pair reads on the Illumina HiSeq System. The source study handled its data this way. Across the 500 to 750 repertoires, a later analysis counted tens of millions of unique TCR beta chains, 8.5 million to 12 million of which were shared by at least two donors. To remove PCR and sequencing errors, raw reads were error-corrected and collapsed into unique sequences using a nearest-neighbor algorithm that merged closely related sequences. To assign V, D and J gene segments, CDR3 sequences were aligned to IMGT reference sequences. Each retained sequence needed at least a six-nucleotide match to both a V gene segment and a J gene segment. A rearrangement counted as productive if the CDR3 had no stop codons and remained in frame with V and J, and every other rearrangement counted as non-productive. CDR3 was defined according to IMGT convention as the region running from the second conserved V-encoded cysteine to the conserved J-encoded phenylalanine. The earlier analysis of fewer than 700 of the donors excluded sequences that lacked an unambiguous match to a single V gene segment. In an earlier analysis of around 600 of the donors, V segments were called functional above 56.7% productive rearrangements and were called segregating when the between-donor standard deviation exceeded 5%. A statistical classification framework was developed to diagnose cytomegalovirus status using the catalog of TCR beta chain sequences. In a later analysis, V and J genes were assigned by comparing TCR nucleotide sequences against IMGT/GENE-DB human TR gene sequences. The TCRdist pipeline was used in a later analysis to assign CDR3 sequences and most-parsimonious VDJ recombination scenarios. In a later analysis, each TCR beta chain was defined by its CDR3 amino acid sequence together with its V-gene family, and reads lacking a unique V-gene family were excluded. To address suspected cross-contamination and a sequencing artifact, a later analysis removed around 590 highly shared, low-generation-probability nucleotide sequences. For each public chain, a later analysis derived a clonal expansion index from normalized ranks of inferred template counts within each repertoire. In a later analysis, generation probabilities were computed with a VDJ recombination model fitted to out-of-frame rearrangements, and the resulting probabilities were checked against IGoR. Hypergeometric tests were used in a later analysis to score TCR-TCR, TCR-HLA and TCR-CMV co-occurrence, with a repertoire-size bias correction applied to the TCR pairs. A later analysis estimated false discovery rates by permuting HLA or CMV assignments 20 times. In a later analysis, co-occurring TCRs were grouped with DBSCAN, and TCRdist sequence similarity was added when clustering was performed within HLA-allele-positive subsets. Repertoires with fewer than 30,000 or more than 120,000 public chains were left out of co-occurrence clustering, as were four to six repertoires with anomalous nucleotide sharing. TCRdb took over this immuneACCESS table, retaining in-frame rearrangements with V and J assigned. Such tables are incomplete; in checked studies, under half of the missing clones stem from an unresolved V gene, and the remainder is unexplained. The V and J calls and clone size are taken from that table; D and trimming were inferred from the DNA. Counted in this sample were about 160,000 clones; about 85% of them appeared once. The ten largest clones represent around 6.6% of the sample.

The cohort consisted of approximately 670 healthy bone marrow donors. At the time of sampling, all cohort members were nominally healthy, though unrecorded immune exposures were likely present. The donor tested CMV seropositive and was one of the 289 seropositive cohort members. Each donor provided a peripheral blood sample, and peripheral blood mononuclear cells were used for TCR beta sequencing. Genomic DNA was extracted from the blood cell samples with the Qiagen DNeasy Blood Extraction Kit. The rearranged segments are TRBV9 and TRBJ2-3, with 8 middle bases fitting TRBD1. Sequenced: PBMCs. The receptor's source is a male donor in good health and CMV-seropositive. The DNA reads TGTGCCAGCAGCGACGGACAGGGAGATACGCAGTATTTT. Its protein is CASSDGQGDTQYF.